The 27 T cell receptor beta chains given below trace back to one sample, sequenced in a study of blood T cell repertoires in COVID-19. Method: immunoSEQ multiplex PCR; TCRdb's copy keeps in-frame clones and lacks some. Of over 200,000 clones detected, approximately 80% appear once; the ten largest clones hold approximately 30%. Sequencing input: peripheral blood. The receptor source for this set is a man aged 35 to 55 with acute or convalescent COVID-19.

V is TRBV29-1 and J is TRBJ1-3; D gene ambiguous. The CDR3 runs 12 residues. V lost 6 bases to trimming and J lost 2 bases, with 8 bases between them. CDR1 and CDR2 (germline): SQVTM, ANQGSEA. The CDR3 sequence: CSVGSAGNTIYF. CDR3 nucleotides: TGCAGCGTCGGAAGCGCTGGAAACACCATATATTTT.

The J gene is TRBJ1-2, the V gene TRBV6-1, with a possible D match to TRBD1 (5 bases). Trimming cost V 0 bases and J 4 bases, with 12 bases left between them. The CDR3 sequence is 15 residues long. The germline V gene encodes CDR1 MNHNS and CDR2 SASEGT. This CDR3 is CASSEALQGGYGYTF. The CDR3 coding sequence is TGTGCCAGCAGTGAAGCTCTCCAGGGTGGCTATGGCTACACCTTC.

CDR3 nucleotide sequence: TGTGCCACCGGGACAGGGTGGGGGGAGCAGTACTTC. Protein: CATGTGWGEQYF. J is TRBJ2-7 and V is TRBV19; 9 bases agree with TRBD1. This CDR3 is built from 12 residues. Germline V gene data show CDR1 as LNHDA and CDR2 as SQIVND (reference sequence). V gave up 10 bases and J gave up 7 bases; unmatched junction bases: 8.

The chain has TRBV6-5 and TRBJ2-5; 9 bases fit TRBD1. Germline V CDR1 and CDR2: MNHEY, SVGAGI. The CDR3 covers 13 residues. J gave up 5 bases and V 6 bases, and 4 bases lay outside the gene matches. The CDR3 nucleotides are TGTGCCAGCAGATCTACAGGGGGCGAGACCCAGTACTTC. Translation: CASRSTGGETQYF.

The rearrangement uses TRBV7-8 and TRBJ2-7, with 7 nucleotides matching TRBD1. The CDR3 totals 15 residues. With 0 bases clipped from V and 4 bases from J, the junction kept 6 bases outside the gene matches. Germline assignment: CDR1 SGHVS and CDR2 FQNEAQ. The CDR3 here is CASSLANRGTYEQYF. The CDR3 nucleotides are TGTGCCAGCAGCTTAGCGAACAGGGGAACTTACGAGCAGTACTTC.

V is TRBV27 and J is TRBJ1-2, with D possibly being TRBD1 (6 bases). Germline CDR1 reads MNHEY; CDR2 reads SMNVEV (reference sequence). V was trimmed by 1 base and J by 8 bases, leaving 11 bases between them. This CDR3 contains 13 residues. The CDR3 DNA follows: TGTGCCAGCAGTTTATTCCAGGGGAGCGGCTACACCTTC. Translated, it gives CASSLFQGSGYTF.

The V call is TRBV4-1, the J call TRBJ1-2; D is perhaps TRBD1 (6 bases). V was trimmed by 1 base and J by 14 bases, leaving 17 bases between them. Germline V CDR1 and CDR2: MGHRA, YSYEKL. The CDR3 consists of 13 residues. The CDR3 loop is CASSQVPLRGGTF. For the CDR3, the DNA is TGCGCCAGCAGCCAAGTGCCTCTAAGGGGGGGTACCTTC.

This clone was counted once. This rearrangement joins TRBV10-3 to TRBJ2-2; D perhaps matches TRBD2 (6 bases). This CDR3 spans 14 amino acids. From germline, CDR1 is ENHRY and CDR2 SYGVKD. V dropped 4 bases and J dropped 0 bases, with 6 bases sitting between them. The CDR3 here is CAISGGTNTGELFF. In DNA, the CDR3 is TGTGCCATCAGTGGCGGGACGAACACCGGGGAGCTGTTTTTT.

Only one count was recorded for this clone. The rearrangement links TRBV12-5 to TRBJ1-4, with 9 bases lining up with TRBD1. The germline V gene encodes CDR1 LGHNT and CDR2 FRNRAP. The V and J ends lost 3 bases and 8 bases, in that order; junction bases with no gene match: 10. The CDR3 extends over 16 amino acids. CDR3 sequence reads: CASGFLPGTGFEKLFF. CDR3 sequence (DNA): TGTGCTAGTGGTTTCCTGCCCGGGACAGGGTTCGAAAAACTGTTTTTT.

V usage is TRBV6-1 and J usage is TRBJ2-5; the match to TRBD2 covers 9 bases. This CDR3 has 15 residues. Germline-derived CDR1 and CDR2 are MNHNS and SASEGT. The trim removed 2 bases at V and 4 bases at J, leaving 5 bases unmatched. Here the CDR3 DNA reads TGTGCCAGCAGTGAATATCGACTAGCGGTAGAGACCCAGTACTTC. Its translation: CASSEYRLAVETQYF.

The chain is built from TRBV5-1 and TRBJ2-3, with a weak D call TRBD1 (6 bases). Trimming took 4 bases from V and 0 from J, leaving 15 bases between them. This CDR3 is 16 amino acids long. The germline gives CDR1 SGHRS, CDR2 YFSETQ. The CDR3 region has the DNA TGCGCCAGCAGCAACGAGGGGGTCAAAAGCACAGATACGCAGTATTTT. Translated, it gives CASSNEGVKSTDTQYF.

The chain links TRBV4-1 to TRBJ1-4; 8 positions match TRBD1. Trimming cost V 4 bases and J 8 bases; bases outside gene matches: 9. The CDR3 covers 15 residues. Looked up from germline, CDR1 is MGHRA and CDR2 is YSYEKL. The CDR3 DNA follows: TGCGCCAGCAGCCCTTGGACAGGGACGGGCGAAAAACTGTTTTTT. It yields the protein CASSPWTGTGEKLFF.

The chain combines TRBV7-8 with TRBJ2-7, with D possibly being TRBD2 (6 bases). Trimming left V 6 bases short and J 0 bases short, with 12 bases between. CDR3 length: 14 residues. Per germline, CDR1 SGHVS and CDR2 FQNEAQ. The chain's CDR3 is CASRASVSSYEQYF. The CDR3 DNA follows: TGTGCCAGCAGGGCTAGCGTTTCCTCCTACGAGCAGTACTTC.

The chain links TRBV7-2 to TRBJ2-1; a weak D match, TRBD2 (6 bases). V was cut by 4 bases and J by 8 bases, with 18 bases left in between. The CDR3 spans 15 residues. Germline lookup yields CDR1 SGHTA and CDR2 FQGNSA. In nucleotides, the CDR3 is TGTGCCAGCAGCTCGACAAACGGCGGGGTCGATGAGCAGTTCTTC. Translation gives CASSSTNGGVDEQFF.

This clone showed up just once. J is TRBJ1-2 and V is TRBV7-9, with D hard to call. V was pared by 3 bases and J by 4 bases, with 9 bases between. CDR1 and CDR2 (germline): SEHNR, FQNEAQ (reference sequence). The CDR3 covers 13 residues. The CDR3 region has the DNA TGTGCCAGCAGCTTTGGAGGGAGCTATGGCTACACCTTC. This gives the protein CASSFGGSYGYTF. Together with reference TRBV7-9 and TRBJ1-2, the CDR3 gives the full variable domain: DTGVSQNPRHKITKRGQNVTFRCDPISEHNRLYWYRQTLGQGPEFLTYFQNEAQLEKSRLLSDRFSAERPKGSFSTLEIQRTEQGDSAMYLCASSFGGSYGYTFGSGTRLTVV.

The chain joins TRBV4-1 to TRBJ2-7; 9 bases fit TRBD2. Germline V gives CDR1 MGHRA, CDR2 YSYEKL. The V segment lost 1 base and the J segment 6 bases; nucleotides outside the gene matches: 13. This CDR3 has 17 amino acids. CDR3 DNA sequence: TGCGCCAGCAGCCAAGTCGATAGCGGGAGACTCCCGCTCGAGCAGTACTTC. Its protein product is CASSQVDSGRLPLEQYF.

CDR3 region: CASSQDLGGDLYEQYF. The CDR3 DNA is TGCGCCAGCAGCCAAGATCTCGGGGGGGATCTATACGAGCAGTACTTC. The V call is TRBV4-3, the J call TRBJ2-7; TRBD2 aligns across 8 bases. The CDR3 is made up of 16 amino acids. Germline assignment: CDR1 LGHNA and CDR2 YSLEER. J gave up 4 bases and V 0 bases, and 8 bases lay outside the gene matches.

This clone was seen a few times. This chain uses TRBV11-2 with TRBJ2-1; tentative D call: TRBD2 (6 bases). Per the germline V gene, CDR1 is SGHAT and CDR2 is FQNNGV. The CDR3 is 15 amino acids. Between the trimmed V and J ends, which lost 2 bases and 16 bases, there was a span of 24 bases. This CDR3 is CASSLNSGGVLEEFF. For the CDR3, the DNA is TGTGCCAGCAGCTTAAACTCTGGCGGGGTGCTCGAGGAATTCTTC. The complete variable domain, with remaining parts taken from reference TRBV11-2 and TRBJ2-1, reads EAGVAQSPRYKIIEKRQSVAFWCNPISGHATLYWYQQILGQGPKLLIQFQNNGVVDDSQLPKDRFSAERLKGVDSTLKIQPAKLEDSAVYLCASSLNSGGVLEEFFGPGTRLTVL.

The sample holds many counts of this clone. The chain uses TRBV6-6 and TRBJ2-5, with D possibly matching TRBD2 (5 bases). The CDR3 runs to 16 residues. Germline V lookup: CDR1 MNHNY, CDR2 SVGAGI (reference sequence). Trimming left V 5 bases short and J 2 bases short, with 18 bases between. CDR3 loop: CASSRHGRGFQETQYF. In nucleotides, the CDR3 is TGTGCCAGCAGTCGACATGGTCGGGGATTTCAAGAGACCCAGTACTTC.

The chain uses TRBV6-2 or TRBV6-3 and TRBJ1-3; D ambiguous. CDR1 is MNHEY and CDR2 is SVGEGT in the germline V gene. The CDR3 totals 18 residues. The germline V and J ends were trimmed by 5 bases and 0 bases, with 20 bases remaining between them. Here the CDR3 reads CASSDGFSRRSSGNTIYF. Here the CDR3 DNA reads TGTGCCAGCAGTGACGGCTTTTCTCGGCGGAGCTCTGGAAACACCATATATTTT.

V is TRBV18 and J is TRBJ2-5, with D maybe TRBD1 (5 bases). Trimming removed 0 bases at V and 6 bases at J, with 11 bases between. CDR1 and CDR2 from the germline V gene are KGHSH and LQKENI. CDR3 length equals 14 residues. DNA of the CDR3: TGTGCCAGCTCACCACCAGGGGCGCGTCAGACCCAGTACTTC. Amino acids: CASSPPGARQTQYF.

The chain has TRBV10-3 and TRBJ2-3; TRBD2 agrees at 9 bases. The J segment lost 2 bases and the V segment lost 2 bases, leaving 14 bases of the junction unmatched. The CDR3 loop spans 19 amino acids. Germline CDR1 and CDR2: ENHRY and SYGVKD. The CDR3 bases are TGTGCCATCAGTGAGAGTCCCTTAACTAGCGGGTCAACCACAGATACGCAGTATTTT. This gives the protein CAISESPLTSGSTTDTQYF.

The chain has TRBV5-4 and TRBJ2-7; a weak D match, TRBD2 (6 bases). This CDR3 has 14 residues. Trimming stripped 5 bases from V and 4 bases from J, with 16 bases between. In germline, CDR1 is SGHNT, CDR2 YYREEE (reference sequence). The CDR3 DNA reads TGTGCCAGCAGTATGGGAAATAGCGGTTACGAGCAGTACTTC. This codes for CASSMGNSGYEQYF.

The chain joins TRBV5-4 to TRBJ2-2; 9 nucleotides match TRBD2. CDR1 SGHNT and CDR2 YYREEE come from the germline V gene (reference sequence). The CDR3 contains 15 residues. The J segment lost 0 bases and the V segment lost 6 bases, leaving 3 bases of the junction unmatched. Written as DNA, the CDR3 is TGTGCCAGCACCCCTAGCGGGACGAACACCGGGGAGCTGTTTTTT. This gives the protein CASTPSGTNTGELFF.

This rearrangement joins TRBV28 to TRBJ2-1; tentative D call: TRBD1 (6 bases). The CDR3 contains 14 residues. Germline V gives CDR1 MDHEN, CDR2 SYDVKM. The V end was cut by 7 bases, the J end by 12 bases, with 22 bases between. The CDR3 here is CASTEGIQGMGQFF. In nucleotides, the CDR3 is TGTGCCAGCACCGAAGGGATACAGGGTATGGGGCAGTTCTTC.

CDR3 residues: CASSSDRGNQPQHF. The CDR3 region has the DNA TGTGCCAGCAGTTCTGACAGGGGAAATCAGCCCCAGCATTTT. The rearrangement joins TRBV6-2 or TRBV6-3 to TRBJ1-5, with 8 positions matching TRBD1. Germline V CDR1 and CDR2: MNHEY, SVGEGT. V was clipped by 4 bases and J by 4 bases; unmatched bases: 3. The length of the CDR3 is 14 residues.

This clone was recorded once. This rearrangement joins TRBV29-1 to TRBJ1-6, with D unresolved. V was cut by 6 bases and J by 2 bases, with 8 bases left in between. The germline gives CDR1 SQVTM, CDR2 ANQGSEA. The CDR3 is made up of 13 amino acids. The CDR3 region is CSVGQTYNSPLHF. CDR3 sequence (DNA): TGCAGCGTGGGCCAGACCTATAATTCACCCCTCCACTTT.